This TCR beta chain was profiled in a study of T-cell reconstitution after alpha-beta-depleted transplantation in children. Overall study results and limits: In patients about two months after transplant, alpha-beta T cells reportedly arose from several hundred expanded graft clones. Recipient T cells and thymic progenitors that survived gave rise to the high TCRbeta diversity observed at day 60 in some patients. The authors attributed T-cell counts and diversity one year after transplant mostly to newly produced T cells.

This clonotype was seen only a few times. Its antigen is unknown. J was trimmed by 10 bases and V by 5 bases; bases with no gene match: 17. The CDR3 is made up of 16 amino acids. From germline, CDR1 is SGHAT and CDR2 FQNNGV. Construction of the TCRbeta library involved unique molecular identifiers. TCRdb used MiXCR to reprocess the PCR reads, holding one entry per CDR3 protein. The sample includes about 980,000 distinct CDR3 sequences, about 26% of them seen just once. The chain joins TRBV11-2 to TRBJ1-1, with 9 bases matching TRBD1. This sequence was found in a boy younger than two who had a stem cell transplant for SCID, so the T cells may come from the graft donor. The sample in question was PBMCs, mostly from graft donor cells, obtained 360 days after TCRalphabeta/CD19-depleted stem cell transplant. CDR3 amino acids: CASSPRPGTGKVGAFF. CDR3 nucleotide sequence: TGTGCCAGCAGCCCTCGCCCCGGGACAGGGAAGGTGGGAGCTTTCTTT.